The 8 T cell receptor beta chains in this list originate from one sample, sequenced in a study of T cells after yellow fever vaccination. TCRdb passed the 5' RACE reads through MiXCR, listing each CDR3 protein once. There are 500,000 to 550,000 distinct CDR3 sequences in the sample; 20% to 25% occur only once, and roughly a sixth lies in the top ten. The sequenced sample was PBMCs, obtained less than 25 days after the first yellow fever vaccination. These receptors were taken from a young man who received the YFV17D yellow fever vaccine.

In its sample, this clonotype was seen a few times. This chain connects TRBV7-8 to TRBJ1-3, with D uncertain. Germline-derived CDR1 and CDR2 are SGHVS and FQNEAQ. Trimming shortened V by 1 base and J by 3 bases, and 10 bases separated the two germline ends. The CDR3 loop spans 15 amino acids. The CDR3 spells CASSLDAGIGNTIYF. CDR3 in DNA: TGTGCCAGCAGCTTAGACGCGGGGATTGGAAACACCATATATTTT.

This rearrangement joins TRBV7-9 to TRBJ1-6; 8 bases match TRBD1. The CDR3 runs 16 residues. Germline V CDR1 and CDR2: SEHNR, FQNEAQ (reference sequence). J was trimmed by 4 bases and V by 1 base; bases with no gene match: 3. The CDR3 nucleotides are TGTGCCAGCAGCTTAGTCGGGACAGGTTATAATTCACCCCTCCACTTT. It yields the protein CASSLVGTGYNSPLHF.

The J gene is TRBJ2-5, the V gene TRBV7-2, with 14 bases aligning to TRBD2. Germline CDR1 reads SGHTA; CDR2 reads FQGNSA. The CDR3 consists of 16 residues. After removal of 4 bases from V and 3 bases from J, the junction contained 4 bases not matched to a gene. CDR3 region: CASSWGLAGAEETQYF. The CDR3 region has the DNA TGTGCCAGCAGCTGGGGACTAGCGGGAGCAGAAGAGACCCAGTACTTC.

The sample holds a few counts of this clonotype. The chain links TRBV7-2 to TRBJ2-7, with 7 bases fitting TRBD2. Germline CDR1 is SGHTA and CDR2 is FQGNSA. The V segment lost 5 bases and the J segment 3 bases; nucleotides outside the gene matches: 4. This CDR3 has 13 residues. The CDR3 DNA is TGTGCCAGCAGCCCGGGGAGGGGCTACGAGCAGTACTTC. Protein sequence: CASSPGRGYEQYF.

This chain links TRBV7-2 with TRBJ2-5, with 8 positions matching TRBD2. CDR1 is SGHTA, CDR2 FQGNSA, per germline. The CDR3 loop spans 14 amino acids. The V and J ends lost 8 bases and 2 bases, in that order; junction bases with no gene match: 7. The CDR3 DNA reads as TGTGCCAGCCGAAAAGCGGGGGAACAAGAGACCCAGTACTTC. This gives the protein CASRKAGEQETQYF.

This clonotype was found a few times. The rearrangement links TRBV9 to TRBJ2-7, with D maybe TRBD1 (5 bases). The CDR3 loop spans 13 amino acids. Trimming cost V 0 bases and J 6 bases, with 10 bases left between them. Germline V CDR1 and CDR2: SGDLS, YYNGEE. CDR3 loop: CASSVGTKSEQYF. The CDR3, as DNA: TGTGCCAGCAGCGTAGGGACAAAGAGCGAGCAGTACTTC.

This clonotype was recorded once. The chain recombines TRBV4-1 with TRBJ1-1, with unresolved D. Trimming cost V 1 base and J 1 base, with 10 bases left between them. Germline CDR1 MGHRA, CDR2 YSYEKL. This CDR3 is built from 15 residues. The CDR3 region has the DNA TGCGCCAGCAGCCAAGTCGGGCCCTCGAACACTGAAGCTTTCTTT. Amino acids: CASSQVGPSNTEAFF.

The V call is TRBV20-1, the J call TRBJ1-5; D is uncertain. Germline V gene lookup returns CDR1 DFQATT and CDR2 SNEGSKA (reference sequence). CDR3 size: 13 residues. V dropped 3 bases and J dropped 2 bases, with 8 bases sitting between them. This CDR3 reads CSASAAGNQPQHF. DNA for the CDR3: TGCAGTGCTAGCGCAGCGGGCAATCAGCCCCAGCATTTT.